This TCR beta chain was captured in a study of shared T cell receptors in the human thymus. The table came from immunoSEQ multiplex PCR; TCRdb's copy has only in-frame clones and leaves some out. Of about 380,000 clones detected, approximately 95% appear once; the ten largest clones hold approximately 0.02%. This clone was detected only once. The sequenced sample consisted of thymocytes. This receptor was taken from a human donor.

CDR3 sequence reads: CASRPSGANVLTF. The CDR3 bases are TGTGCCAGCAGGCCCTCTGGGGCCAACGTCCTGACTTTC. The V call is TRBV28, the J call TRBJ2-6; D ambiguous. V was shortened by 6 bases and J by 0 bases, with 3 bases between the two germline ends. The CDR3 loop spans 13 amino acids. CDR1 MDHEN and CDR2 SYDVKM come from the germline V gene. The full variable domain, in which reference TRBV28 and TRBJ2-6 provide the parts outside the CDR3, is DVKVTQSSRYLVKRTGEKVFLECVQDMDHENMFWYRQDPGLGLRLIYFSYDVKMKEKGDIPEGYSVSREKKERFSLILESASTNQTSMYLCASRPSGANVLTFGAGSRLTVL.